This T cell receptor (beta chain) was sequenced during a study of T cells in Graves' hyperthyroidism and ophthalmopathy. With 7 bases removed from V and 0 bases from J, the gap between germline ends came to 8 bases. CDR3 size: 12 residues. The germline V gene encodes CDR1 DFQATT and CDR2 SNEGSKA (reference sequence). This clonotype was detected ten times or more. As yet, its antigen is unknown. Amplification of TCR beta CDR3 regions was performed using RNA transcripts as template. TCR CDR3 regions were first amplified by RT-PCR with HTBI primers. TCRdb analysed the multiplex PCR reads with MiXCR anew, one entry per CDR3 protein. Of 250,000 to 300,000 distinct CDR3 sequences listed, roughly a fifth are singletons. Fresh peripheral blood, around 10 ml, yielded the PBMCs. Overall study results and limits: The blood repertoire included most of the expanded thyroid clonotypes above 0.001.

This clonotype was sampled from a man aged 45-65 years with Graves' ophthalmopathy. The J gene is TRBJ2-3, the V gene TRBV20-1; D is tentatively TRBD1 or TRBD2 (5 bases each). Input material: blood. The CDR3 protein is CSVGTSTDTQYF. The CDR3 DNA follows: TGCAGTGTGGGGACCAGCACAGATACGCAGTATTTT.